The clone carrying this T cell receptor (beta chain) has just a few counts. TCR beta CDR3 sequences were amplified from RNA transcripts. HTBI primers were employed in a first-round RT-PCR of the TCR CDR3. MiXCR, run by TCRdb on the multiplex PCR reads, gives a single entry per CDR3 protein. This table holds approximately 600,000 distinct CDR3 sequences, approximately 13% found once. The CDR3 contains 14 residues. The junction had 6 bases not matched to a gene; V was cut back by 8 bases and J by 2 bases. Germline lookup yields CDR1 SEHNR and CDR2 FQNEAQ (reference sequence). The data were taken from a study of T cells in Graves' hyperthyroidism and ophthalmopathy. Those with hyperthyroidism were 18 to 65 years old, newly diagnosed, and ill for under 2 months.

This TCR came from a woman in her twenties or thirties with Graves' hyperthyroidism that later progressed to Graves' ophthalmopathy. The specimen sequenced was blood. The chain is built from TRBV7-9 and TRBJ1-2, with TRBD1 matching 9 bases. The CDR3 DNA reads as TGTGCCAGCGCAGGGGACAGGGCCAACTATGGCTACACCTTC. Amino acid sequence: CASAGDRANYGYTF.